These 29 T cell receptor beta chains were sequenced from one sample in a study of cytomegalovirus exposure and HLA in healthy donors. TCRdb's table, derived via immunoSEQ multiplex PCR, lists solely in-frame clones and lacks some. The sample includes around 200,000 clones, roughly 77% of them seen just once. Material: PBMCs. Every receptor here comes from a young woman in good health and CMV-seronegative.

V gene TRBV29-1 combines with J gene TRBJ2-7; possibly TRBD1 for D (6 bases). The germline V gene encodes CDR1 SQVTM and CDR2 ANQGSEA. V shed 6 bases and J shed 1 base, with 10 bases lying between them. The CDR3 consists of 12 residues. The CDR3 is CSVAGQSYEQYF. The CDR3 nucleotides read TGCAGCGTGGCCGGACAGTCCTACGAGCAGTACTTC.

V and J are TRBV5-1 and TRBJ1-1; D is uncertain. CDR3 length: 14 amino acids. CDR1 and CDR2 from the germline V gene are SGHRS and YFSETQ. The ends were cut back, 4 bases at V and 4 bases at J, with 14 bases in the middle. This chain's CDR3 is CASSLSGYLTEAFF. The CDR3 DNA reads TGCGCCAGCAGCCTCTCCGGGTACCTCACTGAAGCTTTCTTT. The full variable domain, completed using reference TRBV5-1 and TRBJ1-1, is KAGVTQTPRYLIKTRGQQVTLSCSPISGHRSVSWYQQTPGQGLQFLFEYFSETQRNKGNFPGRFSGRQFSNSRSEMNVSTLELGDSALYLCASSLSGYLTEAFFGQGTRLTVV.

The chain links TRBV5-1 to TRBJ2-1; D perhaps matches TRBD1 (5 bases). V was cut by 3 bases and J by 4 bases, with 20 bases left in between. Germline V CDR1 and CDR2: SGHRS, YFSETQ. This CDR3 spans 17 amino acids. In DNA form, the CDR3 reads TGCGCCAGCAGCTCCGGACAAGACCTTAGATTTTACAATGAGCAGTTCTTC. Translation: CASSSGQDLRFYNEQFF.

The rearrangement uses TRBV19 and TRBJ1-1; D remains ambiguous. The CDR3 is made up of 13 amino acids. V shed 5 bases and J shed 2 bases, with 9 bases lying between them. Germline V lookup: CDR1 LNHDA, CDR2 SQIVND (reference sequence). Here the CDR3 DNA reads TGTGCCAGTAGTCCGGGAATCAACACTGAAGCTTTCTTT. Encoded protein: CASSPGINTEAFF. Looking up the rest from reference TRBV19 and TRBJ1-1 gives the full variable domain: DGGITQSPKYLFRKEGQNVTLSCEQNLNHDAMYWYRQDPGQGLRLIYYSQIVNDFQKGDIAEGYSVSREKKESFPLTVTSAQKNPTAFYLCASSPGINTEAFFGQGTRLTVV.

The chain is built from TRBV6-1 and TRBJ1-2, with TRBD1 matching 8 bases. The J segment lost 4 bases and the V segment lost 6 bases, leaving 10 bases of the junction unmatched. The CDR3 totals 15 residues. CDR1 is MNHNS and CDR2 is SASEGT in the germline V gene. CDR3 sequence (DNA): TGTGCCAGCAGAGCTAACAGACAGGGGACCTATGGCTACACCTTC. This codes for CASRANRQGTYGYTF.

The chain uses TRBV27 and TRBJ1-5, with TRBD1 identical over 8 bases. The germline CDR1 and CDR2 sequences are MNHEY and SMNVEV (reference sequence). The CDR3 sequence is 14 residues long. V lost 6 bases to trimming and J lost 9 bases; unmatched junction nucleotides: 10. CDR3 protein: CASSQDRDPRPQHF. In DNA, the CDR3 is TGTGCCAGCAGCCAGGACAGGGACCCTCGGCCCCAGCATTTT.

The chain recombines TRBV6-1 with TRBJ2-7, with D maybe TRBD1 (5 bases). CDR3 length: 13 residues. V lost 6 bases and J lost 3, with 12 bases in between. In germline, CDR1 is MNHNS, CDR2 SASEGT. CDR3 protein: CASRIRENYEQYF. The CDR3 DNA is TGTGCCAGCAGAATCAGGGAAAACTACGAGCAGTACTTC.

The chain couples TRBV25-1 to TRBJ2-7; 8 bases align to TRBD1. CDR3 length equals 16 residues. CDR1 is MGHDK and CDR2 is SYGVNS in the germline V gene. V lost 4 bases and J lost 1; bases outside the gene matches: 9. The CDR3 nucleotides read TGTGCCAGCAGTGGACGGACCGGGACAGGATCCTACGAGCAGTACTTC. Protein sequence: CASSGRTGTGSYEQYF.

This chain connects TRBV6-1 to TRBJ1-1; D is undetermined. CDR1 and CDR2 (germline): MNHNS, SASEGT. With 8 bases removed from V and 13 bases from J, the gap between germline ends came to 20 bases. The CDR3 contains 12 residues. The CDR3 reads CASRRYPFYDFF. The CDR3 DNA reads TGTGCCAGCCGCAGATATCCTTTTTACGATTTCTTT.

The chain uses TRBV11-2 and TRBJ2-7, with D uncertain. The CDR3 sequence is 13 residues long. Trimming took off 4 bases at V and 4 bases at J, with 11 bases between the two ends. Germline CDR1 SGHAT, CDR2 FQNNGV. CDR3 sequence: CASSSTHFYEQYF. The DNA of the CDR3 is TGTGCCAGCAGCTCCACTCATTTTTACGAGCAGTACTTC.

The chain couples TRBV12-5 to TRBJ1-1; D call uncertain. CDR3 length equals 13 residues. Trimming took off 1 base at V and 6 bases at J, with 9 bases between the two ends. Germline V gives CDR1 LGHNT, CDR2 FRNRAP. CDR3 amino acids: CASGLAHGAEAFF. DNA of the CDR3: TGTGCTAGTGGTTTGGCCCACGGGGCTGAAGCTTTCTTT.

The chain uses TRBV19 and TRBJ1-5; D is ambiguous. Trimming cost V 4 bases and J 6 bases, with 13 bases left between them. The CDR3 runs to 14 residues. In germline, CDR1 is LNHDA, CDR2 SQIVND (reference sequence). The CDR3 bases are TGTGCCAGTAGTAGCAATGGTGGAGCTCAGCCCCAGCATTTT. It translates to CASSSNGGAQPQHF.

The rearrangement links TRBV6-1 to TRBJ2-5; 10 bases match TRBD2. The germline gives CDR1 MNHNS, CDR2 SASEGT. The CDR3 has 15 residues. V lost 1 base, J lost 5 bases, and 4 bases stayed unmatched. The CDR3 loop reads CASSEEAGGLETQYF. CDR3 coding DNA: TGTGCCAGCAGTGAAGAAGCGGGGGGGCTCGAGACCCAGTACTTC.

CDR3 amino acids: CASSESLVARYEQYF. The CDR3 bases are TGCGCCAGCAGTGAGTCTTTGGTAGCGAGGTACGAGCAGTACTTC. This chain uses TRBV10-2 with TRBJ2-7; TRBD2 might be the D (5 bases). Germline V CDR1 and CDR2: WSHSY, SAAADI. Deletions cut 0 bases from V and 4 bases from J, with 13 bases between. The CDR3 runs 15 residues.

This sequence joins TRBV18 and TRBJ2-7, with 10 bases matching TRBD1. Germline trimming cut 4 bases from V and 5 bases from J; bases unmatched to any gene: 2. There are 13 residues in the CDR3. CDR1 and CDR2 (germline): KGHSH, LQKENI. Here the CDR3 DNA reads TGTGCCAGCTCACAGGGACAGGGGAACGAGCAGTACTTC. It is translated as CASSQGQGNEQYF.

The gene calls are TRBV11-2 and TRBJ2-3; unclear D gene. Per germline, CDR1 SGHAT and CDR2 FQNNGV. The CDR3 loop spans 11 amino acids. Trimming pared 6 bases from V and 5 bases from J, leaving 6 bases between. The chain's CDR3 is CASSWRDTQYF. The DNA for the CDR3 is TGTGCCAGCAGTTGGAGAGATACGCAGTATTTT. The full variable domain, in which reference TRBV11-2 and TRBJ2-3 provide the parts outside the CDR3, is EAGVAQSPRYKIIEKRQSVAFWCNPISGHATLYWYQQILGQGPKLLIQFQNNGVVDDSQLPKDRFSAERLKGVDSTLKIQPAKLEDSAVYLCASSWRDTQYFGPGTRLTVL.

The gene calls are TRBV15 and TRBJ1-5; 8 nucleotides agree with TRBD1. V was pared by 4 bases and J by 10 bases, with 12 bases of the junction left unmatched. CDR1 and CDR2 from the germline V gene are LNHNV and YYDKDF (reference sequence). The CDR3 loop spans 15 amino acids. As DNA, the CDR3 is TGTGCCACCAGCATATCCCGGACAGGGCCAAACCCCCAGCATTTT. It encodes CATSISRTGPNPQHF.

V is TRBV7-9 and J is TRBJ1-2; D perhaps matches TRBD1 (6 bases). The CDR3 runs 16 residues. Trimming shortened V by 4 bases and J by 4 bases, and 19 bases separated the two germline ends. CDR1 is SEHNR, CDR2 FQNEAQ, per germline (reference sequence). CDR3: CASSSRGTGLGYGYTF. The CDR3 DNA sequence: TGTGCCAGCAGCTCGAGGGGGACGGGGCTGGGCTATGGCTACACCTTC.

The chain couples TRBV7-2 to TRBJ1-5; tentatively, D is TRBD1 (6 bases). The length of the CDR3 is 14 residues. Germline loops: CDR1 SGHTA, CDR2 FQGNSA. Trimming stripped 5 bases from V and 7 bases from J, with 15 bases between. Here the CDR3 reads CASSPGQSFQPQHF. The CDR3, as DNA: TGTGCCAGCAGCCCCGGACAGTCCTTCCAGCCCCAGCATTTT.

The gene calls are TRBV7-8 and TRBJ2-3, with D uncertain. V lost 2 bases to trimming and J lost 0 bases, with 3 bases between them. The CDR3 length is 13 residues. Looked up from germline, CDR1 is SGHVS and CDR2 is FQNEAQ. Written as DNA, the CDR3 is TGTGCCAGCAGCTTATATAGCACAGATACGCAGTATTTT. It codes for CASSLYSTDTQYF.

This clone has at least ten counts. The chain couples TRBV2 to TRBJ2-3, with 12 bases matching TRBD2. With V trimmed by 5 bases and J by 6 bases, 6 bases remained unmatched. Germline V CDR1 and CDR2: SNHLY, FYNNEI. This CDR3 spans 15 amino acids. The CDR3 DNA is TGTGCCAGCAGTCCGACTAGCGGGGGTACGGATACGCAGTATTTT. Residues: CASSPTSGGTDTQYF.

CDR3 sequence (DNA): TGTGCCAGCAGCTTAACAGATGGCTACACCTTC. Protein product: CASSLTDGYTF. The genes are TRBV5-6 and TRBJ1-2, with D uncertain. This CDR3 is 11 amino acids long. With 2 bases removed from V and 6 bases from J, the gap between germline ends came to 5 bases. CDR1 is SGHDT and CDR2 is YYEEEE in the germline V gene.

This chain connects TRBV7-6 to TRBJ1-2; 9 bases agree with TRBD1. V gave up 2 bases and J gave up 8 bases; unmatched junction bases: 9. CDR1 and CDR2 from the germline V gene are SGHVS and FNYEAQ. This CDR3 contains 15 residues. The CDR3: CASSLRDRATGGYTF. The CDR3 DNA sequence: TGTGCCAGCAGCTTAAGGGACAGGGCCACGGGGGGCTACACCTTC.

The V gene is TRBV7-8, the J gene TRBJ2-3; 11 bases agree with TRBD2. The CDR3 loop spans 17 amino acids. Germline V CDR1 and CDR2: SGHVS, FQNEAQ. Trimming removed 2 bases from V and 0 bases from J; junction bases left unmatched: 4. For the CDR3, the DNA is TGTGCCAGCAGCTTAAGGCTAGCGGGGGGCAGCACAGATACGCAGTATTTT. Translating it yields CASSLRLAGGSTDTQYF.

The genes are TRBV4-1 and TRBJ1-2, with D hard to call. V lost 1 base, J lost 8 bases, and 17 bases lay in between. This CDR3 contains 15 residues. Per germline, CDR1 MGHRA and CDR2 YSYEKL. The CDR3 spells CASSQGFPGVWGYTF. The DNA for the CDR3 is TGCGCCAGCAGCCAAGGTTTCCCCGGGGTCTGGGGCTACACCTTC.

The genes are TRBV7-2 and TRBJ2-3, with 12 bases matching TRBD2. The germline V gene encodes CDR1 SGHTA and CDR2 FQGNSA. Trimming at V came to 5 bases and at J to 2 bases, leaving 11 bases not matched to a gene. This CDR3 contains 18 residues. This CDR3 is CASSVPGLAGLSTDTQYF. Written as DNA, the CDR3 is TGTGCCAGCAGCGTCCCCGGACTAGCGGGGTTATCCACAGATACGCAGTATTTT.

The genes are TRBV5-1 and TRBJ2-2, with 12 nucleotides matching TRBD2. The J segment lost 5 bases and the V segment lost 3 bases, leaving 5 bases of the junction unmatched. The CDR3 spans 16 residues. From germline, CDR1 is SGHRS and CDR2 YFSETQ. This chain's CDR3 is CASSSTSGRRTGELFF. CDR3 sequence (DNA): TGCGCCAGCAGCTCGACTAGCGGGAGAAGGACCGGGGAGCTGTTTTTT. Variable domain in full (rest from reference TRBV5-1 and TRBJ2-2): KAGVTQTPRYLIKTRGQQVTLSCSPISGHRSVSWYQQTPGQGLQFLFEYFSETQRNKGNFPGRFSGRQFSNSRSEMNVSTLELGDSALYLCASSSTSGRRTGELFFGEGSRLTVL.

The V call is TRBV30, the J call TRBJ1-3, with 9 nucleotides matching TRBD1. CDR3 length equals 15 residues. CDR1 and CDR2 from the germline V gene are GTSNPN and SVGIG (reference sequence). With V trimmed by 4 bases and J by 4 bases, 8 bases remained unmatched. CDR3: CAWTRDRVSGNTIYF. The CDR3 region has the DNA TGTGCCTGGACCCGGGACAGGGTATCAGGAAACACCATATATTTT. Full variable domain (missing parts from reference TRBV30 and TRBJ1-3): SQTIHQWPATLVQPVGSPLSLECTVEGTSNPNLYWYRQAAGRGLQLLFYSVGIGQISSEVPQNLSASRPQDRQFILSSKKLLLSDSGFYLCAWTRDRVSGNTIYFGEGSWLTVV.

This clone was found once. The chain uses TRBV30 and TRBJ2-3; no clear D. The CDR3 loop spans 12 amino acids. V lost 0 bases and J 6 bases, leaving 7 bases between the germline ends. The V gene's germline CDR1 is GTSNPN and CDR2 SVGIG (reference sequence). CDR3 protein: CAWSVSSDTQYF. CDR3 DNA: TGTGCCTGGAGTGTATCCTCGGATACGCAGTATTTT.